Below, one TCR beta chain is given with its context. Its target is not known. Within the sample, other DNA sequences also encode this same CDR3. The source of the sample is a study of T cell responses to AZD1222 COVID-19 vaccine. Whole-study findings and limits: Repertoire collection took place solely once the T cell response had peaked. Seropositive at baseline were only a handful of AZD1222 recipients.

The CDR3 has 13 residues. V was clipped by 3 bases and J by 1 base, with 6 bases between them. The V gene's germline CDR1 is MNHEY and CDR2 SMNVEV (reference sequence). Sequencing used immunoSEQ multiplex PCR; TCRdb keeps in-frame clones, though not all of them. The sample records 180,000 or so clones, 90% to 95% being singletons. The source of this sequence is an adult who received the AZD1222 COVID-19 vaccine. The chain is built from TRBV27 and TRBJ1-1; D gene ambiguous. The source material was peripheral blood, sampled 28 days after the second AZD1222 dose. CDR3 DNA: TGTGCCAGCAGTTTGTTCAGGAACACTGAAGCTTTCTTT. It codes for CASSLFRNTEAFF.